This TCR beta chain came from a study of T cells in Graves' hyperthyroidism and ophthalmopathy. The V gene lost 0 bases and the J gene lost 3 bases, with 11 bases spanning the gap. Germline CDR1 is LGHNA and CDR2 is YSLEER. CDR3 length equals 15 residues. RNA transcripts served as the template for amplifying TCR beta CDR3 regions. During a first-round RT-PCR of the TCR CDR3, the HTBI primer set was used. TCRdb reprocessed the multiplex PCR reads with MiXCR, giving one entry per CDR3 protein. This sample has about 350,000 distinct CDR3 sequences, with around 14% found just once. Study-wide results and limits: A 13 V-J signature model discriminated ophthalmopathy versus stable hyperthyroidism.

Comment on this clonotype: Its antigen is unknown.

Pregnant or lactating patients were excluded, as were those with uncontrolled infection or other autoimmune disease. The material sequenced was blood. This chain uses TRBV4-3 with TRBJ1-2; perhaps TRBD1 as D (5 bases). The TCR sequence derives from a young woman with Graves' hyperthyroidism. The CDR3 bases are TGCGCCAGCAGCCAAGACTCCCGGGACCACTATGGCTACACCTTC. It yields the protein CASSQDSRDHYGYTF.